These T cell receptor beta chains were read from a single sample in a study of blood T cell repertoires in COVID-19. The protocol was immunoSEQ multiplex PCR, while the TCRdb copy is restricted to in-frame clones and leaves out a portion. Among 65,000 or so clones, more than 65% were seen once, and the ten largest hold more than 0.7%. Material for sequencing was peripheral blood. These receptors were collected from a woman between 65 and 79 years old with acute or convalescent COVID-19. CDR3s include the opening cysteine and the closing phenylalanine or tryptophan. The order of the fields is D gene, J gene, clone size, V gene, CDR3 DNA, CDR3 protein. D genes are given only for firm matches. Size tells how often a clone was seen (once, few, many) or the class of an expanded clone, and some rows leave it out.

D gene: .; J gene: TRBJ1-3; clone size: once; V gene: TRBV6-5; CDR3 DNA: TGTGCCAGCGATCCTAACGGGACAAAAGGAAACACCATATATTTT; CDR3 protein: CASDPNGTKGNTIYF
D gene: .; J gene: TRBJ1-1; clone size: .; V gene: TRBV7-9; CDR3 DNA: TGTGCCAGCACCGGGGGAGGCAGGGTTAACATGAACACTGAAGCTTTCTTT; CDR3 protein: CASTGGGRVNMNTEAFF
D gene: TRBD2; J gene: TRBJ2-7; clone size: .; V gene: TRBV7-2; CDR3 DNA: TGTGCCAGCAGCCCTAGGACTAGCGGGGGGGCCTACGAGCAGTACTTC; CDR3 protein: CASSPRTSGGAYEQYF
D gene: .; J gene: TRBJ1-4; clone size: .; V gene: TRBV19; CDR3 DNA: TGTGCCAGTAGCACAGGTGATGCAACTAATGAAAAACTGTTTTTT; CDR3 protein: CASSTGDATNEKLFF
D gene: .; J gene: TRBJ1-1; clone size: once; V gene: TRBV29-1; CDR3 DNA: TGCAGCGTTGAGATGTTGGGAGGGAACACTGAAGCTTTCTTT; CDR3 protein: CSVEMLGGNTEAFF
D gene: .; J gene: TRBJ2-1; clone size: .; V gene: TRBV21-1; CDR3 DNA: TGTGCCAGCCGACAGGGGGACTACAATGAGCAGTTCTTC; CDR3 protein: CASRQGDYNEQFF
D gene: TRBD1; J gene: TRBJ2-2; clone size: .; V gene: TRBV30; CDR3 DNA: TGTGCCTGGATGACAGGGGTGGCGAACACCGGGGAGCTGTTTTTT; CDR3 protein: CAWMTGVANTGELFF
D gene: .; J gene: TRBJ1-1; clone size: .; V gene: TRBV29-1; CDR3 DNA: TGCAGCGTTTTACACTCCGGGGGGAGAGACACTGAAGCTTTCTTT; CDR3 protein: CSVLHSGGRDTEAFF
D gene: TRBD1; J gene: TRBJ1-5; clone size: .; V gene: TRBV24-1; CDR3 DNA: TGTGCCACCAGTGACAGGGGGGATCAGCCCCAGCATTTT; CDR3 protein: CATSDRGDQPQHF
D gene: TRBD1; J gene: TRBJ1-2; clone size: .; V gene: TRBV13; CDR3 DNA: TGTGCCAGCAGCTCGCCGACCACCGGGACAGGGGGCAGTTTTATCTATGGCTACACCTTC; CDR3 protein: CASSSPTTGTGGSFIYGYTF
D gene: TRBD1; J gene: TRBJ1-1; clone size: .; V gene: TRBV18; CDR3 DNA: TGTGCCAGCTCACCACCGGGACAGGCTGAAGCTTTCTTT; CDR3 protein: CASSPPGQAEAFF
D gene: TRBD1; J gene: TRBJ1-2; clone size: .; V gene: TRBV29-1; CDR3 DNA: TGCAGCGTTGGGGGACAGGGCCGGGGCTACACCTTC; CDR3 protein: CSVGGQGRGYTF
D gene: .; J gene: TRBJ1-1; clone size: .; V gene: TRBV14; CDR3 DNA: TGTGCCAGCAGCCAAAACTTTAACACTGAAGCTTTCTTT; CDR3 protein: CASSQNFNTEAFF
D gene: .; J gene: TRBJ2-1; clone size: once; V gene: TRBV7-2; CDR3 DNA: TGTGCCAGCAGCGACTATGGACAGAACAATGAGCAGTTCTTC; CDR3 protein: CASSDYGQNNEQFF
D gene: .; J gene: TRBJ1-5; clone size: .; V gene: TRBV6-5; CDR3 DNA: TGTGCCAGCAGTAAGGGGGTCCCCCAGCCCCAGCATTTT; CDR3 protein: CASSKGVPQPQHF
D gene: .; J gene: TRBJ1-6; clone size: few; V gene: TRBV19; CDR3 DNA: TGTGCCAGTAATCCCGCGACAGGCAATTCACCCCTCCACTTT; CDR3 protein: CASNPATGNSPLHF
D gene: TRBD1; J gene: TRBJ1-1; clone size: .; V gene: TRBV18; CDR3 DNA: TGTGCCAGCTCACCGATGACAGGGCGGGGTACTGAAGCTTTCTTT; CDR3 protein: CASSPMTGRGTEAFF
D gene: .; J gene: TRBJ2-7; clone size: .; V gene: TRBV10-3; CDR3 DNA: TGTGCCATCAGTGAGGGACAGCGCTACGAGCAGTACTTC; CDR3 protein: CAISEGQRYEQYF
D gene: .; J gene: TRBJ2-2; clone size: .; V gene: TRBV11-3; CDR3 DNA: TGTGCCAGCAGCCCCTCGACCGGGGAGCTGTTTTTT; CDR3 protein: CASSPSTGELFF
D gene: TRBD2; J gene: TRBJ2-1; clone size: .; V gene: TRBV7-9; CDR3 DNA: TGTGCCAGCAGCTCCCGAGGGACTAGCGGGACGAATGAGCAGTTCTTC; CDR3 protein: CASSSRGTSGTNEQFF
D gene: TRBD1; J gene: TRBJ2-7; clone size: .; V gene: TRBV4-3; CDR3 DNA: TGCGCCAGCAGCCAAGATCTTACCGGGACAGGGGACTACGAGCAGTACTTC; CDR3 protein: CASSQDLTGTGDYEQYF
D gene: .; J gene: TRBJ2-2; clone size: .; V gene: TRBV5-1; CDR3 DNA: TGCGCCAGCAGGAGAGGTGGATCGAACACCGGGGAGCTGTTTTTT; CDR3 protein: CASRRGGSNTGELFF
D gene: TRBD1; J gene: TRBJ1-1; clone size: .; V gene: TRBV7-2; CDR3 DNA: TGTGCCAGCAGCTTAACGACAGGGGAATGGACTGAAGCTTTCTTT; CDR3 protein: CASSLTTGEWTEAFF
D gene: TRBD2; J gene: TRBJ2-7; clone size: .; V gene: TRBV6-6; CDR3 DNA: TGTGCCGGCCAGCGGGGCCCTACCTACGAGCAGTACTTC; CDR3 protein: CAGQRGPTYEQYF
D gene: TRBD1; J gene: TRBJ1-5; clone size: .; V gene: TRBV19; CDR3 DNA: TGTGCCAGTAGTATTGAAGGGGGCGGTCAGCCCCAGCATTTT; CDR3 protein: CASSIEGGGQPQHF
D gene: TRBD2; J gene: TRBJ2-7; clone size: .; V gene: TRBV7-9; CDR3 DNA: TGTGCCAGCAGCTTAGCAGCTAGCGGGGGGGCCTACGAGCAGTACTTC; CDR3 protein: CASSLAASGGAYEQYF